What follows are 24 T cell receptor beta chains derived from one specimen sequenced in a study of CD8 T cells in ankylosing spondylitis. Regarding the study as a whole: Ankylosing spondylitis blood seemed to carry a telltale TCR beta motif made of eight highly homologous variants.

These receptors lack a known antigen. A single record per CDR3 protein comes from TCRdb applying MiXCR to the 5' RACE reads. The sample lists about 390,000 distinct CDR3 sequences, around 22% occurring once. The sample comprised blood, either unsorted or a sorted T cell fraction (not recorded which). These receptors were collected from a male donor with ankylosing spondylitis.

This chain joins TRBV18 and TRBJ2-7; D may match TRBD1 or TRBD2 (5 bases each). In germline, CDR1 is KGHSH, CDR2 LQKENI. This CDR3 is built from 17 residues. V was cut by 2 bases and J by 3 bases, with 20 bases left in between. CDR3 loop: CASSPTRTYLGGYEQYF. For the CDR3, the DNA is TGTGCCAGCTCACCAACCAGGACCTACCTTGGGGGCTACGAGCAGTACTTC.

The rearrangement uses TRBV4-2 and TRBJ1-4; 7 bases align to TRBD1. CDR1 and CDR2 from the germline V gene are LGHNA and YNFKEQ. This CDR3 is 14 amino acids long. The trim removed 4 bases at V and 3 bases at J, leaving 2 bases unmatched. The CDR3 coding sequence is TGTGCCAGCAGCCCGGACAGGCCTAATGAAAAACTGTTTTTT. It specifies CASSPDRPNEKLFF.

The V call is TRBV12-3 or TRBV12-4, the J call TRBJ2-7; 8 bases map to TRBD2. The junction had 9 bases not matched to a gene; V was cut back by 5 bases and J by 3 bases. The CDR3 is 15 amino acids. The CDR3 DNA reads as TGTGCCAGCAGTGCTAGACTAGCGCAAAACTACGAGCAGTACTTC. This codes for CASSARLAQNYEQYF.

The table lists this clonotype with a few counts. The V gene is TRBV4-1, the J gene TRBJ1-5; a weak D match, TRBD1 (5 bases). CDR1 and CDR2 (germline): MGHRA, YSYEKL. The length of the CDR3 is 17 residues. Trimming removed 1 base from V and 6 bases from J, with 19 bases in between. CDR3: CASSQVLTGFRGQPQHF. The CDR3, as DNA: TGCGCCAGCAGCCAAGTGTTGACCGGGTTTAGGGGTCAGCCCCAGCATTTT.

V gene TRBV20-1 combines with J gene TRBJ2-1; 7 nucleotides align to TRBD2. CDR1 and CDR2 (germline): DFQATT, SNEGSKA (reference sequence). The length of the CDR3 is 14 residues. Trimming cost V 5 bases and J 0 bases; bases outside gene matches: 4. The CDR3: CSALLAASYNEQFF. DNA of the CDR3: TGCAGTGCTCTTCTAGCGGCCTCCTACAATGAGCAGTTCTTC.

Only a few counts were recorded for this clonotype. The rearrangement uses TRBV9 and TRBJ2-7, with D possibly being TRBD1 or TRBD2 (5 bases each). Trimming stripped 3 bases from V and 10 bases from J, with 14 bases between. Germline lookup yields CDR1 SGDLS and CDR2 YYNGEE. This CDR3 comprises 12 residues. Written as DNA, the CDR3 is TGTGCCAGCAGCGCATCAGGGACCGCCCAGTACTTC. This codes for CASSASGTAQYF.

The V and J genes are TRBV28 and TRBJ1-3, with D maybe TRBD1 (5 bases). With 6 bases removed from V and 1 base from J, the gap between germline ends came to 22 bases. The CDR3 spans 18 residues. Per germline, CDR1 MDHEN and CDR2 SYDVKM. This CDR3 is CASSPVRGEYYSGNTIYF. The CDR3, as DNA: TGTGCCAGCAGCCCGGTTAGGGGCGAGTATTATTCTGGAAACACCATATATTTT.

This sequence joins TRBV12-3 or TRBV12-4 and TRBJ1-1; TRBD1 is a possible D gene (5 bases). CDR3 length: 14 amino acids. The V and J ends lost 5 bases and 8 bases respectively, with 18 bases between them. CDR3 nucleotide sequence: TGTGCCAGCAGTCCCAAGTACAGGAGGTTGGAAGCTTTCTTT. Translation gives CASSPKYRRLEAFF.

V gene TRBV9 combines with J gene TRBJ2-7, with D perhaps matching TRBD1 (6 bases). Germline loops: CDR1 SGDLS, CDR2 YYNGEE. Deletions cut 4 bases from V and 3 bases from J, with 11 bases between. CDR3 size: 13 residues. CDR3 sequence reads: CASSKGDNYEQYF. In DNA form, the CDR3 reads TGTGCCAGCAGCAAAGGGGACAACTACGAGCAGTACTTC.

This clonotype was detected only a few times. The chain has TRBV6-1 and TRBJ2-7, with 8 bases that match TRBD2. The CDR3 runs 14 residues. CDR1 is MNHNS, CDR2 SASEGT, per germline. The junction had 10 bases not matched to a gene; V was cut back by 6 bases and J by 6 bases. In DNA form, the CDR3 reads TGTGCCAGCAGGGGGGTTAGCGGGACGGGCGAGCAGTACTTC. Its translation: CASRGVSGTGEQYF.

The V call is TRBV12-3 or TRBV12-4, the J call TRBJ2-7; D perhaps matches TRBD1 (6 bases). The V gene lost 4 bases and the J gene lost 5 bases, with 15 bases spanning the gap. The CDR3 is made up of 14 amino acids. The chain's CDR3 is CASSSHRVRNEQYF. The DNA for the CDR3 is TGTGCCAGCAGTTCTCACAGGGTTCGGAACGAGCAGTACTTC.

This clonotype was counted once. The rearrangement links TRBV9 to TRBJ2-5, with 8 bases identical to TRBD1. J was trimmed by 2 bases and V by 2 bases; bases with no gene match: 2. From germline, CDR1 is SGDLS and CDR2 YYNGEE. The CDR3 totals 14 residues. The CDR3 spells CASSVRTGQETQYF. The DNA of the CDR3 is TGTGCCAGCAGCGTCCGGACAGGGCAAGAGACCCAGTACTTC.

This clonotype was seen more than once but under ten times. The rearrangement uses TRBV10-3 and TRBJ2-5; 7 bases fit TRBD1. Germline V CDR1 and CDR2: ENHRY, SYGVKD. With V trimmed by 11 bases and J by 5 bases, 8 bases remained unmatched. The CDR3 loop spans 12 amino acids. Here the CDR3 DNA reads TGTGCCGCGACAGGGAACGGGGAGACCCAGTACTTC. This gives the protein CAATGNGETQYF.

This clonotype was seen a few times. This rearrangement joins TRBV7-6 to TRBJ1-2; unclear D gene. V lost 3 bases and J 2 bases, leaving 10 bases between the germline ends. The CDR3 runs to 14 residues. Germline-derived CDR1 and CDR2 are SGHVS and FNYEAQ. This chain's CDR3 is CASSFSPENYGYTF. The CDR3 DNA reads TGTGCCAGCAGCTTTAGCCCGGAAAACTATGGCTACACCTTC.

V usage is TRBV12-3 or TRBV12-4 and J usage is TRBJ2-5; 10 bases align to TRBD2. This CDR3 comprises 14 residues. J lost 6 bases, V lost 2 bases, and 3 bases had no gene match. The CDR3 nucleotides read TGTGCCAGCAGTTTATCTAGCGGGGGTCAGACCCAGTACTTC. This sequence encodes CASSLSSGGQTQYF.

This chain uses TRBV7-9 with TRBJ2-7; a possible D gene is TRBD2 (6 bases). The CDR3 spans 13 residues. V lost 4 bases, J lost 6 bases, and 13 bases lay in between. Per the germline V gene, CDR1 is SEHNR and CDR2 is FQNEAQ (reference sequence). Written as DNA, the CDR3 is TGTGCCAGCAGCTCAGGGACTTTCTCCGAGCAGTACTTC. It is translated as CASSSGTFSEQYF.

The chain is built from TRBV27 and TRBJ2-1; 14 nucleotides match TRBD2. Germline V gene data show CDR1 as MNHEY and CDR2 as SMNVEV (reference sequence). The CDR3 totals 16 residues. V lost 8 bases and J lost 10; bases outside the gene matches: 13. The DNA for the CDR3 is TGTGCCAGCCGTGTCCCTGGGACTAGCGGGAGACACGAGCAGTTCTTC. Translating gives CASRVPGTSGRHEQFF.

In this sample, this clonotype turned up once. In DNA, the CDR3 is TGTGCCAGCAGCCAAGATGGCGGCAGGGGGAAGGAGCTGTACTTC. This codes for CASSQDGGRGKELYF. The genes are TRBV4-2 and TRBJ2-5, with 7 bases identical to TRBD1. V trimming: 0 bases; J trimming: 13 bases; junction bases outside the gene matches: 14. The CDR3 runs to 15 residues. Germline CDR1 and CDR2: LGHNA and YNFKEQ.

With regard to this clonotype: Relative to the germline gene, one junction end is altered; a read error may explain this. The V and J genes are TRBV3-1 and TRBJ2-6; 8 bases map to TRBD2. From germline, CDR1 is LGHDT and CDR2 YNNKEL (reference sequence). The CDR3 is made up of 20 amino acids. The CDR3 DNA is TGTGCCAGCTGCCAAGATGGATTGTTAGCGGGATACTCTGGGGCCAACGTCCTGACTTTC. This sequence encodes CASCQDGLLAGYSGANVLTF.

This chain links TRBV7-2 with TRBJ1-5, with D perhaps TRBD1 (6 bases). CDR1 is SGHTA, CDR2 FQGNSA, per germline. The CDR3 consists of 14 residues. V gave up 5 bases and J gave up 3 bases, with 11 bases separating them. The CDR3 reads CASSPRQANQPQHF. CDR3 DNA sequence: TGTGCCAGCAGCCCCCGACAGGCCAATCAGCCCCAGCATTTT.

This clonotype was seen more than once but under ten times. This chain connects TRBV5-1 to TRBJ2-5, with D possibly TRBD1 on 6 matching bases. V lost 1 base, J lost 1 base, and 11 bases lay in between. Per germline, CDR1 SGHRS and CDR2 YFSETQ. The length of the CDR3 is 15 residues. The CDR3 loop is CASSLYRAVQETQYF. As DNA, the CDR3 is TGCGCCAGCAGCTTGTACAGGGCGGTCCAAGAGACCCAGTACTTC. The full variable domain, in which reference TRBV5-1 and TRBJ2-5 provide the parts outside the CDR3, is KAGVTQTPRYLIKTRGQQVTLSCSPISGHRSVSWYQQTPGQGLQFLFEYFSETQRNKGNFPGRFSGRQFSNSRSEMNVSTLELGDSALYLCASSLYRAVQETQYFGPGTRLLVL.

This clonotype was seen a few times. J is TRBJ2-1 and V is TRBV7-9; D possibly corresponds to TRBD1 (5 bases). This CDR3 spans 15 amino acids. Germline CDR1 reads SEHNR; CDR2 reads FQNEAQ (reference sequence). Between the trimmed V and J ends, which lost 5 bases and 14 bases, there was a span of 25 bases. CDR3 loop: CASSVAREMISVKFF. CDR3 nucleotide sequence: TGTGCCAGCAGCGTCGCCAGGGAAATGATTTCAGTGAAGTTCTTC.

The chain has TRBV5-1 and TRBJ2-6, with unresolved D. The CDR3 spans 15 residues. Trimming took 4 bases from V and 2 from J, leaving 10 bases between them. Germline V CDR1 and CDR2: SGHRS, YFSETQ. CDR3 amino acids: CASSHNVPGANVLTF. For the CDR3, the DNA is TGCGCCAGCAGCCACAACGTTCCTGGGGCCAACGTCCTGACTTTC.

The chain has TRBV7-2 and TRBJ2-1, with TRBD2 identical over 8 bases. The CDR3 length is 15 residues. V gave up 8 bases and J gave up 6 bases; unmatched junction bases: 12. From germline, CDR1 is SGHTA and CDR2 FQGNSA. CDR3 sequence reads: CASRRRSGSTNEQFF. DNA of the CDR3: TGTGCCAGCCGTAGGAGAAGCGGGAGTACCAATGAGCAGTTCTTC. Full variable domain (remainder filled in from reference TRBV7-2 and TRBJ2-1): GAGVSQSPSNKVTEKGKDVELRCDPISGHTALYWYRQSLGQGLEFLIYFQGNSAPDKSGLPSDRFSAERTGGSVSTLTIQRTQQEDSAVYLCASRRRSGSTNEQFFGPGTRLTVL.